A selection of T cell receptor beta chains follows, all from one sample in a study of glioma-infiltrating T cells after dendritic cell vaccination. TCRdb's table, derived via immunoSEQ multiplex PCR, lists solely in-frame clones and lacks some. The sample comprises 75,000 to 100,000 clones, approximately 81% of which are singletons, and 5.5% to 7% rests with the top ten. The sample consisted of blood, taken before dendritic cell vaccination. The receptor source for this set is a human donor with glioblastoma. The CDR3 runs from the conserved cysteine through the conserved F or W. Fields, in order: J gene, V gene, CDR3 length, D gene, clone size, CDR3 protein, CDR3 DNA. D genes are given only for firm matches. For some rows the clone size is stated as once, few or many, or as a class when expanded; others skip it.

J: TRBJ1-3; V: TRBV7-2; length: 14; D: .; size: .; CDR3: CASSPRSPRNTIYF; DNA: TGTGCCAGCAGCCCTCGGTCCCCCAGAAACACCATATATTTT
J: TRBJ2-7; V: TRBV4-1; length: 16; D: .; size: .; CDR3: CASSQEGSVSSYEQYF; DNA: TGCGCCAGCAGCCAAGAAGGTAGCGTGAGCTCCTACGAGCAGTACTTC
J: TRBJ1-2; V: TRBV19; length: 15; D: .; size: .; CDR3: CASSIGTGTRYGYTF; DNA: TGTGCCAGTAGTATAGGAACAGGGACCCGCTATGGCTACACCTTC
J: TRBJ2-1; V: TRBV5-1; length: 16; D: TRBD2; size: .; CDR3: CASSPPERGPYNEQFF; DNA: TGCGCCAGCAGCCCCCCCGAGCGGGGGCCCTACAATGAGCAGTTCTTC
J: TRBJ2-3; V: TRBV9; length: 12; D: .; size: .; CDR3: CASSVGAGTQYF; DNA: TGTGCCAGCAGCGTAGGGGCGGGTACGCAGTATTTT
J: TRBJ2-7; V: TRBV7-2; length: 15; D: .; size: .; CDR3: CASSQFGAGHYEQYF; DNA: TGTGCCAGCAGCCAATTTGGGGCAGGACACTACGAGCAGTACTTC
J: TRBJ2-7; V: TRBV4-1; length: 16; D: .; size: many; CDR3: CASSQGLAGLPNEQYF; DNA: TGCGCCAGCAGCCAAGGGTTGGCAGGGCTTCCCAACGAGCAGTACTTC
J: TRBJ1-1; V: TRBV29-1; length: 11; D: TRBD1; size: .; CDR3: CSVAGGGEAFF; DNA: TGCAGCGTGGCAGGGGGCGGTGAAGCTTTCTTT
J: TRBJ1-2; V: TRBV2; length: 13; D: .; size: .; CDR3: CASTPRGGNGYTF; DNA: TGTGCCTCCACGCCACGCGGGGGGAATGGCTACACCTTC
J: TRBJ2-2; V: TRBV4-2; length: 15; D: TRBD2; size: .; CDR3: CASSQRGGYTGELFF; DNA: TGTGCCAGCAGCCAGAGGGGAGGGTACACCGGGGAGCTGTTTTTT
J: TRBJ2-1; V: TRBV7-9; length: 14; D: TRBD1; size: .; CDR3: CASSPGQGWGEQFF; DNA: TGTGCCAGCAGCCCGGGACAGGGATGGGGTGAGCAGTTCTTC
J: TRBJ1-2; V: TRBV9; length: 15; D: TRBD1; size: .; CDR3: CASSVGQGVNYGYTF; DNA: TGTGCCAGCAGCGTAGGACAGGGGGTAAACTATGGCTACACCTTC
J: TRBJ2-7; V: TRBV27; length: 14; D: TRBD1; size: .; CDR3: CASSPGTVSYEQYF; DNA: TGTGCCAGCAGTCCCGGGACAGTATCCTACGAGCAGTACTTC
J: TRBJ1-2; V: TRBV6-1; length: 16; D: TRBD1; size: once; CDR3: CASSEAPGQGIGGYTF; DNA: TGTGCCAGCAGTGAAGCGCCCGGACAGGGAATAGGTGGCTACACCTTC
J: TRBJ1-1; V: TRBV10-3; length: 12; D: TRBD1; size: .; CDR3: CATNRGATEAFF; DNA: TGTGCCACAAACAGGGGGGCCACTGAAGCTTTCTTT
J: TRBJ2-2; V: TRBV2; length: 15; D: TRBD1; size: many; CDR3: CASSRTGGMAGELFF; DNA: TGTGCCAGCTCCCGGACAGGGGGTATGGCCGGGGAGCTGTTTTTT
J: TRBJ2-2; V: TRBV5-1; length: 15; D: .; size: .; CDR3: CASSLGGADTGELFF; DNA: TGCGCCAGCAGCTTGGGGGGCGCGGACACCGGGGAGCTGTTTTTT
J: TRBJ1-3; V: TRBV10-3; length: 13; D: .; size: .; CDR3: CATRREVANTIYF; DNA: TGTGCCACGCGAAGAGAGGTGGCGAACACCATATATTTT
J: TRBJ2-5; V: TRBV10-3; length: 16; D: .; size: .; CDR3: CATTQNREVSGETQYF; DNA: TGTGCCACCACCCAAAACAGGGAAGTTAGTGGAGAGACCCAGTACTTC
J: TRBJ2-2; V: TRBV19; length: 16; D: TRBD2; size: .; CDR3: CASSRYSGSAGGELFF; DNA: TGTGCCAGTAGTAGATATAGCGGGAGTGCAGGCGGGGAGCTGTTTTTT
J: TRBJ2-1; V: TRBV6-6; length: 16; D: .; size: .; CDR3: CASSTRPRSYYNEQFF; DNA: TGTGCCAGCAGTACCCGTCCCCGTTCCTACTACAATGAGCAGTTCTTC
J: TRBJ2-5; V: TRBV11-1; length: 13; D: .; size: few; CDR3: CASNDGTIETQYF; DNA: TGTGCCAGCAACGACGGGACAATAGAGACCCAGTACTTC
J: TRBJ1-1; V: TRBV6-1; length: 12; D: TRBD1; size: few; CDR3: CASSETGLVAFF; DNA: TGTGCCAGCAGTGAGACAGGGTTGGTAGCTTTCTTT
J: TRBJ2-2; V: TRBV5-1; length: 17; D: .; size: .; CDR3: CASSSLRGIFDTGELFF; DNA: TGCGCCAGCAGCTCCCTTAGGGGGATCTTTGACACCGGGGAGCTGTTTTTT
J: TRBJ2-1; V: TRBV28; length: 14; D: TRBD1; size: .; CDR3: CATLTKTGKDEQFF; DNA: TGTGCCACCCTTACCAAGACAGGGAAGGATGAGCAGTTCTTC
J: TRBJ1-4; V: TRBV5-4; length: 15; D: .; size: .; CDR3: CASSLDRASNEKLFF; DNA: TGTGCCAGCAGCTTGGACAGGGCATCTAATGAAAAACTGTTTTTT
J: TRBJ2-3; V: TRBV12-5; length: 13; D: TRBD2; size: .; CDR3: CASGLVSGRAQYF; DNA: TGTGCTAGTGGTTTGGTTAGCGGGAGGGCGCAGTATTTT
J: TRBJ1-5; V: TRBV15; length: 15; D: TRBD1; size: .; CDR3: CATSSGQGRNQPQHF; DNA: TGTGCCACCAGCAGCGGACAGGGCCGCAATCAGCCCCAGCATTTT
J: TRBJ2-1; V: TRBV27; length: 12; D: .; size: .; CDR3: CASSLGGYEQFF; DNA: TGTGCCAGCAGTTTAGGAGGGTATGAGCAGTTCTTC
J: TRBJ2-7; V: TRBV5-4; length: 15; D: .; size: few; CDR3: CASSQVSTGNYEQYF; DNA: TGTGCCAGCAGCCAAGTAAGCACAGGCAACTACGAGCAGTACTTC
J: TRBJ1-4; V: TRBV28; length: 14; D: .; size: .; CDR3: CASSLPGVNEKLFF; DNA: TGTGCCAGCAGTTTACCAGGGGTTAATGAAAAACTGTTTTTT
J: TRBJ1-2; V: TRBV10-3; length: 13; D: .; size: few; CDR3: CAISESGGNGYTF; DNA: TGTGCCATCAGTGAGTCGGGGGGTAATGGCTACACCTTC
J: TRBJ2-7; V: TRBV5-1; length: 12; D: .; size: .; CDR3: CASSSDHRVQYF; DNA: TGCGCCAGCAGCTCGGACCACAGGGTGCAGTACTTC
J: TRBJ2-1; V: TRBV21-1; length: 15; D: .; size: once; CDR3: CASSNDRTRSAEQFF; DNA: TGTGCCAGCAGCAACGACAGGACTCGATCGGCTGAGCAGTTCTTC
J: TRBJ1-1; V: TRBV7-3; length: 13; D: .; size: .; CDR3: CASSLSRDTEAFF; DNA: TGTGCCAGCAGCTTGTCGAGGGACACTGAAGCTTTCTTT
J: TRBJ2-7; V: TRBV5-5; length: 14; D: .; size: .; CDR3: CASSLVRGVYEQYF; DNA: TGTGCCAGCAGCTTGGTCCGCGGAGTCTACGAGCAGTACTTC
J: TRBJ1-2; V: TRBV18; length: 15; D: TRBD1; size: .; CDR3: CASSLSQGANYGYTF; DNA: TGTGCCAGCTCACTTTCACAGGGGGCTAACTATGGCTACACCTTC
J: TRBJ2-2; V: TRBV6-1; length: 11; D: .; size: .; CDR3: CASEIPGELFF; DNA: TGTGCCAGCGAGATCCCCGGGGAGCTGTTTTTT
J: TRBJ2-1; V: TRBV6-4; length: 13; D: .; size: .; CDR3: CASSDPSYNEQFF; DNA: TGTGCCAGCAGTGACCCTTCCTACAATGAGCAGTTCTTC
J: TRBJ2-7; V: TRBV5-6; length: 12; D: .; size: .; CDR3: CASSPGVGEQYF; DNA: TGTGCCAGCAGCCCAGGGGTGGGGGAGCAGTACTTC
J: TRBJ2-4; V: TRBV19; length: 14; D: TRBD1; size: few; CDR3: CASRVTGAEYIQYF; DNA: TGTGCCAGTCGAGTTACAGGGGCTGAGTACATTCAGTACTTC
J: TRBJ1-5; V: TRBV19; length: 12; D: .; size: few; CDR3: CASSLLGGPQHF; DNA: TGTGCCAGTAGTTTACTGGGGGGGCCCCAGCATTTT
J: TRBJ1-2; V: TRBV28; length: 13; D: .; size: .; CDR3: CASSPRPDYGYTF; DNA: TGTGCCAGCAGTCCTAGACCCGACTATGGCTACACCTTC
J: TRBJ2-5; V: TRBV27; length: 15; D: TRBD2; size: .; CDR3: CASKPDRGVVKTQYF; DNA: TGTGCCAGCAAGCCCGATCGGGGGGTGGTCAAGACCCAGTACTTC
J: TRBJ2-1; V: TRBV10-3; length: 15; D: TRBD2; size: .; CDR3: CAITVTSGRDNEQFF; DNA: TGTGCCATCACCGTAACTAGCGGGAGAGACAATGAGCAGTTCTTC
J: TRBJ1-2; V: TRBV4-1; length: 17; D: TRBD1; size: .; CDR3: CASSPRGGQGNAYGYTF; DNA: TGCGCCAGCAGTCCAAGAGGGGGACAGGGGAACGCGTATGGCTACACCTTC
J: TRBJ2-1; V: TRBV5-1; length: 14; D: .; size: .; CDR3: CASSLQAGNDEQFF; DNA: TGCGCCAGCAGCTTGCAGGCAGGGAACGATGAGCAGTTCTTC
J: TRBJ1-3; V: TRBV6-8; length: 17; D: .; size: .; CDR3: CASSYSRRLHSGNTIYF; DNA: TGTGCCAGCAGTTACTCTAGGAGACTCCACTCTGGAAACACCATATATTTT
J: TRBJ1-6; V: TRBV27; length: 15; D: .; size: .; CDR3: CASSPRQGSNSPLHF; DNA: TGTGCCAGCAGTCCCCGCCAGGGTAGTAATTCACCCCTCCACTTT
J: TRBJ1-2; V: TRBV15; length: 14; D: .; size: .; CDR3: CATSRDTSSYGYTF; DNA: TGTGCCACCAGCAGAGATACGAGTTCCTATGGCTACACCTTC
J: TRBJ1-1; V: TRBV10-3; length: 16; D: TRBD1; size: .; CDR3: CAISESIGQGETEAFF; DNA: TGTGCCATCAGTGAGTCGATAGGACAGGGGGAAACTGAAGCTTTCTTT
J: TRBJ1-3; V: TRBV6-1; length: 15; D: TRBD1; size: .; CDR3: CASSEGQGVGNTIYF; DNA: TGTGCCAGCAGTGAAGGGCAGGGGGTAGGAAACACCATATATTTT
J: TRBJ2-5; V: TRBV6-1; length: 15; D: .; size: .; CDR3: CASSATRQRPETQYF; DNA: TGTGCCAGCAGTGCGACCCGACAAAGGCCAGAGACCCAGTACTTC
J: TRBJ2-1; V: TRBV15; length: 15; D: TRBD1; size: .; CDR3: CATSSETGFANEQFF; DNA: TGTGCCACCAGCAGTGAGACAGGGTTTGCAAATGAGCAGTTCTTC
J: TRBJ1-4; V: TRBV7-9; length: 15; D: .; size: .; CDR3: CASTPTGRVDEKLFF; DNA: TGTGCCAGCACTCCTACAGGGAGGGTGGATGAAAAACTGTTTTTT
J: TRBJ2-7; V: TRBV10-3; length: 15; D: TRBD2; size: .; CDR3: CAISAASGGAGEQYF; DNA: TGTGCCATCAGTGCGGCTAGCGGGGGGGCGGGAGAGCAGTACTTC
J: TRBJ1-2; V: TRBV7-9; length: 14; D: TRBD1; size: .; CDR3: CASSQTGGTYGYTF; DNA: TGTGCCAGCAGTCAGACAGGGGGAACCTATGGCTACACCTTC
J: TRBJ2-7; V: TRBV9; length: 15; D: TRBD1; size: .; CDR3: CASSPDRAGGDEQYF; DNA: TGTGCCAGCAGCCCAGACAGGGCAGGGGGCGACGAGCAGTACTTC